This record concerns one TCR beta chain sequence. Its specificity is unknown. This CDR3 contains 15 residues. Trimming cost V 4 bases and J 5 bases; bases outside gene matches: 7. Germline lookup yields CDR1 MNHEY and CDR2 SMNVEV (reference sequence). The sample belongs to a study of STAT5B mutations in CD4+ large granular lymphocyte leukemia. Study observations and caveats: 8/27 top patient clones versus 2/35 control clones were TRBV06-family.

Method: immunoSEQ multiplex PCR; TCRdb's copy keeps in-frame clones and lacks some. The table shows 48,000 or so clones, with roughly 70% occurring only once. The gene calls are TRBV27 and TRBJ2-2; 7 positions agree with TRBD1. This receptor was identified in a human donor in good health. Sequencing used CD4+ T cells from blood buffy coats. The CDR3 region has the DNA TGTGCCAGCAGTTGGGACAGTCTAGGGACCGGGGAGCTGTTTTTT. Translated: CASSWDSLGTGELFF.